The 5 T cell receptor beta chains below come from one sample, sequenced in a study of radiation and T cells in renal cell carcinoma. Time point of the sample: baseline pretreatment blood. Indicated treatment: 15 Gy SBRT to primary tumor, nephrectomy 4 weeks later. Sequencing used immunoSEQ multiplex PCR; TCRdb keeps in-frame clones, though not all of them. Found here are 100,000 to 150,000 clones, roughly 80% of them singletons; the top ten hold approximately 3%. This sample comprised blood, obtained from a patient whose treatment included radiotherapy and nephrectomy. Receptors were obtained from an older woman with renal cell carcinoma.

The chain couples TRBV12-2 to TRBJ2-1; TRBD1, the D gene given by the table, was not confirmed from the DNA. TRBV12-2 is given as a pseudogene. The CDR3 is made up of 11 amino acids. DNA for the CDR3: TGTGCAAGTCGCTTTAAGGGGGAGCAGTTCTTC. Translating gives CASRFKGEQFF.

The V call is TRBV5-4, the J call TRBJ2-3; 9 positions agree with TRBD2. This CDR3 region has 16 residues. The germline V gene has CDR1 SGHNT and CDR2 YYREEE (reference sequence). The trim removed 3 bases at V and 3 bases at J, leaving 8 bases unmatched. For the CDR3, the DNA is TGTGCCAGCAGCTCGCACCCTAGCGGGACGACAGATACGCAGTATTTT. It yields the protein CASSSHPSGTTDTQYF.

V gene TRBV11-2 combines with J gene TRBJ2-1; D call uncertain. Trimming shortened V by 5 bases and J by 7 bases, and 15 bases separated the two germline ends. The CDR3 length is 14 residues. CDR1 and CDR2 (germline): SGHAT, FQNNGV. The DNA for the CDR3 is TGTGCCAGCAGCCCCCCGGAGACCGGGAATGAGCAGTTCTTC. Translating it yields CASSPPETGNEQFF.

The chain links TRBV5-1 to TRBJ2-3; the D is unclear. CDR3 size: 15 residues. Per the germline V gene, CDR1 is SGHRS and CDR2 is YFSETQ. Between the trimmed V and J ends, which lost 4 bases and 2 bases, there was a span of 14 bases. The CDR3 DNA reads as TGCGCCAGCAGCAACGGCGATACCCTCACAGATACGCAGTATTTT. It translates to CASSNGDTLTDTQYF.

The V gene is TRBV5-4, the J gene TRBJ2-3, with 12 bases aligning to TRBD2. The germline gives CDR1 SGHNT, CDR2 YYREEE (reference sequence). This CDR3 has 16 amino acids. After removal of 2 bases from V and 2 bases from J, the junction contained 3 bases not matched to a gene. The CDR3: CASSLLAGGLTDTQYF. CDR3 bases: TGTGCCAGCAGCTTACTAGCGGGGGGCCTCACAGATACGCAGTATTTT. Looking up the rest from reference TRBV5-4 and TRBJ2-3 gives the full variable domain: ETGVTQSPTHLIKTRGQQVTLRCSSQSGHNTVSWYQQALGQGPQFIFQYYREEENGRGNFPPRFSGLQFPNYSSELNVNALELDDSALYLCASSLLAGGLTDTQYFGPGTRLTVL.